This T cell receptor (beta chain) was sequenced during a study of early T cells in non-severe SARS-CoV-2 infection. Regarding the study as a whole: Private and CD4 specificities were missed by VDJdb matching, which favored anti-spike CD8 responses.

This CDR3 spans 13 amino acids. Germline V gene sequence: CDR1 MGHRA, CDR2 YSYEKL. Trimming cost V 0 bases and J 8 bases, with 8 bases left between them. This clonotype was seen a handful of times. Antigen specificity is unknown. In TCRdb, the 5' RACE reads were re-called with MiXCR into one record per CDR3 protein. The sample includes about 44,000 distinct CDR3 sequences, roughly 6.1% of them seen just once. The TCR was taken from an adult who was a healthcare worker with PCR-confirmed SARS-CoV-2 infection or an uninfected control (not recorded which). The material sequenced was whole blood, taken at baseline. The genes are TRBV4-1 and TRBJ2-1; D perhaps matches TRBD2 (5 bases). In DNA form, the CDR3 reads TGCGCCAGCAGCCAAGACGGAGGCTATGAGCAGTTCTTC. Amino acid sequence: CASSQDGGYEQFF.